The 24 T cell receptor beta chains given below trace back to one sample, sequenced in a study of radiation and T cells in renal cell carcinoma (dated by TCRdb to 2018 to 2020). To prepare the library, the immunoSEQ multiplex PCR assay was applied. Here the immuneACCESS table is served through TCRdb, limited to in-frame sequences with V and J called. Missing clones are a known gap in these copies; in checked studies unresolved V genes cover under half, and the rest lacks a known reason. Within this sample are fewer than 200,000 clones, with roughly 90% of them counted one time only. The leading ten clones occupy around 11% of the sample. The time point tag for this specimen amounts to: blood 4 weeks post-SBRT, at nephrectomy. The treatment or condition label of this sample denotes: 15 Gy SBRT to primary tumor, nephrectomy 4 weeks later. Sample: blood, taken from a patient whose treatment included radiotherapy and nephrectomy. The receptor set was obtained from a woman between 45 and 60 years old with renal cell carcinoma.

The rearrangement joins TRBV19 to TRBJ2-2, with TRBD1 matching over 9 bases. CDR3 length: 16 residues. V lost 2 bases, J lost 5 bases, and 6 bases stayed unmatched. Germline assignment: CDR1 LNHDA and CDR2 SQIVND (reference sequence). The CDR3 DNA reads TGTGCCAGTAGTATAATACAGGGGGCTTTGACCGGGGAGCTGTTTTTT. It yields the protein CASSIIQGALTGELFF.

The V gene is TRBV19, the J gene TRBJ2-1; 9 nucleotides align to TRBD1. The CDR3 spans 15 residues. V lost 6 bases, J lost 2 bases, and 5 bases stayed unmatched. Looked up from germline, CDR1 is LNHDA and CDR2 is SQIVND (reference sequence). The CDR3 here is CASSETGGAYNEQFF. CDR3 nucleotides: TGTGCCAGTAGCGAAACAGGGGGCGCCTACAATGAGCAGTTCTTC.

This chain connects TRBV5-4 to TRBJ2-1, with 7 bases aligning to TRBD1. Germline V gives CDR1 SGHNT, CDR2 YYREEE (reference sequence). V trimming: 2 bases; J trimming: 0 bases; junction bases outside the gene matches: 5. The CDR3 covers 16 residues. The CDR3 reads CASSFGRGSSYNEQFF. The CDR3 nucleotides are TGTGCCAGCAGCTTCGGCAGGGGGAGCTCCTACAATGAGCAGTTCTTC.

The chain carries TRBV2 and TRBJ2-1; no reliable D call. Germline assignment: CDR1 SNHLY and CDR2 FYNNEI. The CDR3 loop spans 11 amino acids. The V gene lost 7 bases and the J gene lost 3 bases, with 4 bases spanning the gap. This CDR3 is CASTGYNEQFF. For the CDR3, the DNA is TGTGCCAGCACGGGCTACAATGAGCAGTTCTTC.

CDR3 residues: CASSSRTSGANTGELFF. The DNA of the CDR3 is TGTGCCAGCAGCTCACGGACTAGCGGAGCGAACACCGGGGAGCTGTTTTTT. The chain has TRBV7-6 and TRBJ2-2; 10 bases are shared with TRBD2. Germline V gives CDR1 SGHVS, CDR2 FNYEAQ. V shed 4 bases and J 0 bases; nucleotides not matched to a gene: 5. The CDR3 has 17 residues.

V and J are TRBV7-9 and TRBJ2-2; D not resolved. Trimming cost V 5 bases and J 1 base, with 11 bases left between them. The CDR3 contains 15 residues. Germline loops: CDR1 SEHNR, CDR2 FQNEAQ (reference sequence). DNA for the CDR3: TGTGCCAGCAGCGCCCGCCCGGGGAACACCGGGGAGCTGTTTTTT. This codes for CASSARPGNTGELFF.

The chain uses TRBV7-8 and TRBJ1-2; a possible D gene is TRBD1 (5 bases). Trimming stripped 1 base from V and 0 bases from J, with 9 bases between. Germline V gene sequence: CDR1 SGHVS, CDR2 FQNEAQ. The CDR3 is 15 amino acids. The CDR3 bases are TGTGCCAGCAGCTTAGACGAACAGGCTAACTATGGCTACACCTTC. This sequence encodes CASSLDEQANYGYTF.

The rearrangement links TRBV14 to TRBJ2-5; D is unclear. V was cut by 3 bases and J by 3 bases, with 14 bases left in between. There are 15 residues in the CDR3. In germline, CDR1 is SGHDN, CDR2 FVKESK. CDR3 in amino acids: CASSQVFFREETQYF. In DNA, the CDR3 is TGTGCCAGCAGCCAGGTCTTTTTTAGGGAAGAGACCCAGTACTTC.

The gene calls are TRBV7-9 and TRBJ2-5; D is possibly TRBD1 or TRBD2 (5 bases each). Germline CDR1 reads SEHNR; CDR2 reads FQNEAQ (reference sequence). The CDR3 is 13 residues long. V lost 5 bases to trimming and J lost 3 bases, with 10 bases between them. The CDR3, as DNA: TGTGCCAGCAGCCTGACAGCGGAAGAGACCCAGTACTTC. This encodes CASSLTAEETQYF. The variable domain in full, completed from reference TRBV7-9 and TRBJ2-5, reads DTGVSQNPRHKITKRGQNVTFRCDPISEHNRLYWYRQTLGQGPEFLTYFQNEAQLEKSRLLSDRFSAERPKGSFSTLEIQRTEQGDSAMYLCASSLTAEETQYFGPGTRLLVL.

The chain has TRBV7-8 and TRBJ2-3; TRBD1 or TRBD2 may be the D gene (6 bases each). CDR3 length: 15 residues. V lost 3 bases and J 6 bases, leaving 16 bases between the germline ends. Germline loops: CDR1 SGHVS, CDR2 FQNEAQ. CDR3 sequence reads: CASSFRGEQRDTQYF. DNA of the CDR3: TGTGCCAGCAGCTTTAGGGGGGAGCAGAGGGATACGCAGTATTTT.

The DNA for the CDR3 is TGTGCCAGCAGTACCAATGAGCAGTTCTTC. It translates to CASSTNEQFF. V usage is TRBV2 and J usage is TRBJ2-1; the D is unclear. CDR1 and CDR2 (germline): SNHLY, FYNNEI. V lost 5 bases to trimming and J lost 6 bases, with 2 bases between them. The CDR3 totals 10 residues.

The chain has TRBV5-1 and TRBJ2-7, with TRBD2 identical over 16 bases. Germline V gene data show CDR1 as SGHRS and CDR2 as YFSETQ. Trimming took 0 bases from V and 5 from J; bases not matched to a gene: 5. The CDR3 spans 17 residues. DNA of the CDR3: TGCGCCAGCAGCTTGGTTGAGGGACTAGCGGGGGGGCACGAGCAGTACTTC. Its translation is CASSLVEGLAGGHEQYF.

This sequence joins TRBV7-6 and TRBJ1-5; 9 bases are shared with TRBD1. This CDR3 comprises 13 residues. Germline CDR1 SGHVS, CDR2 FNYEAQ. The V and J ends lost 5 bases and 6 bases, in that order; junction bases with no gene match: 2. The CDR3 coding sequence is TGTGCCAGCAGCCGGACAGGGGTTCAGCCCCAGCATTTT. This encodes CASSRTGVQPQHF.

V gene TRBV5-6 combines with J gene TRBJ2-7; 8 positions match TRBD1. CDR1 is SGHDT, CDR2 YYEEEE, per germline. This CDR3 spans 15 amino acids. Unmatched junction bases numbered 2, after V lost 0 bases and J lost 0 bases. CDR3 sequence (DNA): TGTGCCAGCAGCTTGGGGACAGGGAGCTCCTACGAGCAGTACTTC. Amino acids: CASSLGTGSSYEQYF. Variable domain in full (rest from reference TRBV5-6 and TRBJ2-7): DAGVTQSPTHLIKTRGQQVTLRCSPKSGHDTVSWYQQALGQGPQFIFQYYEEEERQRGNFPDRFSGHQFPNYSSELNVNALLLGDSALYLCASSLGTGSSYEQYFGPGTRLTVT.

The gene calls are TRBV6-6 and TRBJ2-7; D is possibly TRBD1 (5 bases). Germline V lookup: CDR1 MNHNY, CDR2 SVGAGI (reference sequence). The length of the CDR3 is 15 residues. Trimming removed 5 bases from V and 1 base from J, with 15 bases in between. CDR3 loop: CASSPQGPPSYEQYF. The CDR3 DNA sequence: TGTGCCAGCAGTCCGCAGGGTCCTCCATCCTACGAGCAGTACTTC.

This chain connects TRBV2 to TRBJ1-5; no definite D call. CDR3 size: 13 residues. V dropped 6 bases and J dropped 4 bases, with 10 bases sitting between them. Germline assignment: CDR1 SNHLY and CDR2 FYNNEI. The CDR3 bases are TGTGCCAGCAGGACCCGTCCAAATCAGCCCCAGCATTTT. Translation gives CASRTRPNQPQHF.

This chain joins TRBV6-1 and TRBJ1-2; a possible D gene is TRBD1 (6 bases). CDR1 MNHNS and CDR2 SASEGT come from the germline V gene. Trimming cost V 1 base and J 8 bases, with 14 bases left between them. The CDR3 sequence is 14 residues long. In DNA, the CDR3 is TGTGCCAGCAGTGAAGTGGGGGGGCTGGAAGGCTACACCTTC. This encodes CASSEVGGLEGYTF.

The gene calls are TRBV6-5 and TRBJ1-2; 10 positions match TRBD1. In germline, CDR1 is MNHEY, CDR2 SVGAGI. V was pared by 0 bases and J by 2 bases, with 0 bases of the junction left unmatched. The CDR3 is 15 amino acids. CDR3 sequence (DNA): TGTGCCAGCAGTTACTCGACAGGGGGCAACTATGGCTACACCTTC. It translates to CASSYSTGGNYGYTF.

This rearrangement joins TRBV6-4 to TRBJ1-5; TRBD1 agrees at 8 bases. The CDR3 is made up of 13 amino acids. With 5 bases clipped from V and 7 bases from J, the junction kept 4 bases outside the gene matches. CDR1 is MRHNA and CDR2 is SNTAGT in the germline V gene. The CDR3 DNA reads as TGTGCCAGCAGTACGGACAGGGAACAGCCCCAGCATTTT. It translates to CASSTDREQPQHF.

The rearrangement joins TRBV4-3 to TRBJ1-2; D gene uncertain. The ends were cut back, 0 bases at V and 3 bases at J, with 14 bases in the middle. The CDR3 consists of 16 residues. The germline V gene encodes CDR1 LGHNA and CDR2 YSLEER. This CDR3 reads CASSQDLTLGDYGYTF. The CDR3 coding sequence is TGCGCCAGCAGCCAAGATTTGACCCTGGGTGACTATGGCTACACCTTC.

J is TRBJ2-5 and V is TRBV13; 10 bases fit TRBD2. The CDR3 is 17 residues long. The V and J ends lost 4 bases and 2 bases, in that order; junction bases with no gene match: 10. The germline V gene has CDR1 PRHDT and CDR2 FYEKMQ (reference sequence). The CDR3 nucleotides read TGTGCCAGCAGCTGGACAGCGGGGGGGCCGAGACAAGAGACCCAGTACTTC. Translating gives CASSWTAGGPRQETQYF.

The CDR3 bases are TGCGCCAGCAGCCAACGGGATCGGGAGACCCAGTACTTC. It translates to CASSQRDRETQYF. The chain recombines TRBV4-1 with TRBJ2-5; D is perhaps TRBD2 (5 bases). V shed 2 bases and J shed 5 bases, with 9 bases lying between them. The germline V gene encodes CDR1 MGHRA and CDR2 YSYEKL. The CDR3 has 13 residues.

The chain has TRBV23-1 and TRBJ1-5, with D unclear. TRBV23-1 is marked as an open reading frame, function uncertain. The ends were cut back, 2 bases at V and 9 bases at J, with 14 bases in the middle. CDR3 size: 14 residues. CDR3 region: CASSQTVSVAPQHF. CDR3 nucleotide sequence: TGCGCCAGCAGTCAAACCGTCTCGGTAGCGCCCCAGCATTTT.

The CDR3 DNA reads TGTGCCAGCAGCCACGGCATCCAGATTAATGAAAAACTGTTTTTT. Encoded protein: CASSHGIQINEKLFF. The V and J genes are TRBV14 and TRBJ1-4, with no clear D. Germline V gene data show CDR1 as SGHDN and CDR2 as FVKESK. V gave up 3 bases and J gave up 4 bases, with 12 bases separating them. The length of the CDR3 is 15 residues.